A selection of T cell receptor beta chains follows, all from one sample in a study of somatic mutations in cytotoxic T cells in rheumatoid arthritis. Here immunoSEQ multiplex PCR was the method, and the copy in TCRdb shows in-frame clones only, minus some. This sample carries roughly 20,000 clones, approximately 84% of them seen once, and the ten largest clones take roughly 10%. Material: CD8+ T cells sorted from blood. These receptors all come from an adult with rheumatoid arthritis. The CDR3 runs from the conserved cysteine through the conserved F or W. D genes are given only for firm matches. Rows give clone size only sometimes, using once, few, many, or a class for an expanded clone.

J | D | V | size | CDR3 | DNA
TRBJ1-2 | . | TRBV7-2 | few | CASSLDKPGTNYGYTF | TGTGCCAGCAGCTTAGACAAACCAGGGACTAACTATGGCTACACCTTC
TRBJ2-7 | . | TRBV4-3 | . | CASSQDFGGASYEQYF | TGCGCCAGCAGCCAAGATTTCGGAGGAGCGTCCTACGAGCAGTACTTC
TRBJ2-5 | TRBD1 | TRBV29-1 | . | CSVDGTGGMGQETQYF | TGCAGCGTTGATGGGACAGGGGGCATGGGGCAAGAGACCCAGTACTTC
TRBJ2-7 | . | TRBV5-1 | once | CASSLRDGYEQYF | TGCGCCAGCAGCTTGCGGGACGGCTACGAGCAGTACTTC
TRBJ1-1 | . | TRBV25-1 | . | CASSSGTEAFF | TGTGCCAGCAGTTCCGGGACAGAAGCTTTCTTT
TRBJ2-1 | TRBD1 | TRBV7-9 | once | CASSLAQGVYNEQFF | TGTGCCAGCAGCTTAGCTCAGGGGGTATACAATGAGCAGTTCTTC
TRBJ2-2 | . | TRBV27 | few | CASSLIGFGGTGELFF | TGTGCCAGCAGTTTAATCGGCTTTGGTGGGACCGGGGAGCTGTTTTTT
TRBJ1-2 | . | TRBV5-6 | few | CASSLFGPYGYTF | TGTGCCAGCAGCTTGTTTGGACCCTATGGCTACACCTTC
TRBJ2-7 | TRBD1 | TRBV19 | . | CASSNADRVSYEQYF | TGTGCCAGTAGTAACGCGGACAGGGTTTCCTACGAGCAGTACTTC
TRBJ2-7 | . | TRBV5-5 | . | CASSSRDASYEQYF | TGTGCCAGCAGCTCCCGGGACGCCTCCTACGAGCAGTACTTC
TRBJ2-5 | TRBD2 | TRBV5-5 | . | CASSFPGGGFQETQYF | TGTGCCAGCAGCTTTCCGGGAGGAGGATTTCAAGAGACCCAGTACTTC
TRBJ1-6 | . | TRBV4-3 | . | CASSPGGLSPLHF | TGCGCCAGCAGCCCCGGGGGGCTTTCACCCCTCCACTTT
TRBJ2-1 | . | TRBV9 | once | CASSVDGGQYNEQFF | TGTGCCAGCAGCGTAGACGGGGGGCAGTACAATGAGCAGTTCTTC
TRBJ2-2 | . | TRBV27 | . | CASSFAGSRSGELFF | TGTGCCAGCAGTTTCGCAGGGAGTCGATCCGGGGAGCTGTTTTTT
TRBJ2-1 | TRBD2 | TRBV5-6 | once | CASSRGGLHEQFF | TGTGCCAGCAGCCGGGGGGGTCTGCATGAGCAGTTCTTC
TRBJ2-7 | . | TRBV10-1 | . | CASSESTYEQYF | TGCGCCAGCAGTGAGTCTACCTACGAGCAGTACTTC
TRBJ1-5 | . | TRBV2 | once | CASSDWHSNQPQHF | TGTGCCAGCAGTGATTGGCATAGCAATCAGCCCCAGCATTTT
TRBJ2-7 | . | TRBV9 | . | CASSPREAHDEQYF | TGTGCCAGCAGCCCCAGAGAAGCACACGACGAGCAGTACTTC
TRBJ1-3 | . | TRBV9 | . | CASSVAYRSTGNTIYF | TGTGCCAGCAGCGTAGCCTACAGGTCAACTGGAAACACCATATATTTT
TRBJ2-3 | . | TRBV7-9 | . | CASSPSTSYSTDTQYF | TGTGCCAGCAGCCCTTCCACTTCTTACAGCACAGATACGCAGTATTTT
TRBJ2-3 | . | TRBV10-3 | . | CAISDRADLSTDTQYF | TGTGCCATCAGTGACCGAGCGGACCTTAGCACAGATACGCAGTATTTT
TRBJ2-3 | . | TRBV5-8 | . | CASSLVPGRDTQYF | TGTGCCAGCAGCTTGGTTCCGGGGAGAGATACGCAGTATTTT
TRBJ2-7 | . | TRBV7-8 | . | CASSSGPSPRYEQYF | TGTGCCAGCAGCTCGGGGCCTTCCCCCCGTTACGAGCAGTACTTC
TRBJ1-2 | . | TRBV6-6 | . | CASRAFGGDGYTF | TGTGCCAGCAGGGCATTCGGGGGCGATGGCTACACCTTC
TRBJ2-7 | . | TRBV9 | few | CASSVGDLNSYEQYF | TGTGCCAGCAGCGTAGGGGACTTGAACTCCTACGAGCAGTACTTC
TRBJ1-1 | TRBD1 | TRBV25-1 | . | CASSGGQMNTEAFF | TGTGCCAGCAGTGGGGGACAGATGAACACTGAAGCTTTCTTT
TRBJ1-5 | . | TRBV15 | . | CATSDGYNQPQHF | TGTGCCACTTCCGACGGCTACAATCAGCCCCAGCATTTT
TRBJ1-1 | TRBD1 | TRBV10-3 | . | CAITADRGPEAFF | TGTGCCATCACCGCAGACAGGGGGCCTGAAGCTTTCTTT
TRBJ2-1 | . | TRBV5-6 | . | CASSLGFYEQFF | TGTGCCAGCAGCTTGGGATTCTATGAGCAGTTCTTC
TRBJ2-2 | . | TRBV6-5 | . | CASKVTNTGELFF | TGTGCCAGCAAGGTCACGAACACCGGGGAGCTGTTTTTT
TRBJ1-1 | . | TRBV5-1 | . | CASSPSGRRDTEAFF | TGCGCCAGCAGCCCCTCGGGGAGGCGCGACACTGAAGCTTTCTTT
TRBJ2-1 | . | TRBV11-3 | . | CASSPGPLREQFF | TGTGCCAGCAGCCCCGGCCCCTTGCGGGAGCAGTTCTTC
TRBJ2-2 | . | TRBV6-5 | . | CASSWISNTGELFF | TGTGCCAGCAGTTGGATCTCGAACACCGGGGAGCTGTTTTTT
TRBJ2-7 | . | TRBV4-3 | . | CASSQEVVRRERAYEQYF | TGCGCCAGCAGCCAAGAGGTGGTGAGGAGGGAACGGGCCTACGAGCAGTACTTC
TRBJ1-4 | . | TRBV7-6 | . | CASSLILNEKLFF | TGTGCCAGCAGCTTGATCCTTAATGAAAAACTGTTTTTT
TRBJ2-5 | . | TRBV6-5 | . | CASRAGETQYF | TGTGCCAGCCGAGCCGGGGAGACCCAGTACTTC
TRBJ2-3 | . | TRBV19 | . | CASSDWGGLSTDTQYF | TGTGCCAGTAGTGATTGGGGGGGCCTTAGCACAGATACGCAGTATTTT
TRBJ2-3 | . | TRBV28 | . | CASSLMAGRSTDTQYF | TGTGCCAGCAGTTTGATGGCGGGAAGAAGCACAGATACGCAGTATTTT
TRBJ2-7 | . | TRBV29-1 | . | CSVVWGLSYEQYF | TGCAGCGTTGTTTGGGGTTTGTCCTACGAGCAGTACTTC